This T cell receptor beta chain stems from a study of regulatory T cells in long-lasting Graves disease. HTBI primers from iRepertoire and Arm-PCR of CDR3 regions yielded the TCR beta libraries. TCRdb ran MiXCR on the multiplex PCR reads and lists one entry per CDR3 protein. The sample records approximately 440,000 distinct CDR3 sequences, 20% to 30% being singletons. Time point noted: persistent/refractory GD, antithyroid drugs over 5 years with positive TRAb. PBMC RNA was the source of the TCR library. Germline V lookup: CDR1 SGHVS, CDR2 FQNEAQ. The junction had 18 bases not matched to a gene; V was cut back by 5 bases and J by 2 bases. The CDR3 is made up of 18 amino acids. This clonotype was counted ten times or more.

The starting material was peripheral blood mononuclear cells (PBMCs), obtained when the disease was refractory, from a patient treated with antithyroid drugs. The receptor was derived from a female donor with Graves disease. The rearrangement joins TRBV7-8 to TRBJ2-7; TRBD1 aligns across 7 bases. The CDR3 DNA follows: TGTGCCAGCAGCCCCTTGCGACAGGGACGCATCACCACCTACGAGCAGTACTTC. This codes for CASSPLRQGRITTYEQYF.